This entry describes one T cell receptor (beta chain). What it recognizes is unknown. A read error may explain this, as a much larger clone is one base away. CDR3 length equals 15 residues. J lost 1 base, V lost 4 bases, and 7 bases had no gene match. Germline CDR1 and CDR2: SGDLS and YYNGEE. This sample is part of a study of read filtering for tumor transcriptome and immune sequencing. Looking at the study overall: About 8 patients were R-ISS I, 16 were R-ISS II, roughly seven were R-ISS III. Whole-transcriptome libraries were prepared after DNase treatment.

The library was built from approximately 400 ng RNA with molecular barcoded adaptors for alpha/delta and beta/gamma chains. TCRdb independently ran MiXCR on the reads; one entry per CDR3 protein. The table includes tens of thousands of distinct CDR3 sequences, roughly 18% detected once. Findings and caveats of the study: IR-seq and RNA-seq agreed better without single-read clonotypes. IR-seq captured clonotypes deeper and more reliably than RNA-seq.

Sequencing was done on a sample of a population of CD138-negative cells sorted from bone marrow. The source is a donor at least 40 years old with multiple myeloma. The chain combines TRBV9 with TRBJ1-1, with TRBD1 identical over 7 bases. CDR3 sequence: CASSSRGQTNTEAFF. In DNA form, the CDR3 reads TGTGCCAGCAGCTCCCGGGGACAGACGAACACTGAAGCTTTCTTT.